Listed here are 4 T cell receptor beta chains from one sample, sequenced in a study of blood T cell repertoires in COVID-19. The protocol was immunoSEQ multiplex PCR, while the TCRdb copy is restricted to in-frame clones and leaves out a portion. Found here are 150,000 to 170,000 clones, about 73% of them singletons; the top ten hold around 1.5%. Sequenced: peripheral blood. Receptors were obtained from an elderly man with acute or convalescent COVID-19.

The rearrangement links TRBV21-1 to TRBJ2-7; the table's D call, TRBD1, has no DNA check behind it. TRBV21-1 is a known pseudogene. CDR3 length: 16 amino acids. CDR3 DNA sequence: TGTGCCAGCAGCGCGTGCAGGGGGCTCCGATCCTACGAGCAGTACGTC. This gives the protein CASSACRGLRSYEQYV.

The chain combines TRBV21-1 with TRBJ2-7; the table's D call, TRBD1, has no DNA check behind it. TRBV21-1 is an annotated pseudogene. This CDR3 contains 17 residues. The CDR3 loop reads CASSKAGDILSSYEQYV. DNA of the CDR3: TGTGCCAGCAGCAAAGCTGGGGACATCTTGAGCTCCTACGAGCAGTACGTC.

The CDR3 nucleotides are TGTGCCACCAGTGATTCCACGGCCGGGACAGGGCCCGATGGCTACACCTTC. Translation gives CATSDSTAGTGPDGYTF. The chain joins TRBV24-1 to TRBJ1-2; TRBD1 matches at 9 bases. This CDR3 has 17 residues. Germline V gives CDR1 KGHDR, CDR2 SFDVKD. V shed 2 bases and J 6 bases; nucleotides not matched to a gene: 12.

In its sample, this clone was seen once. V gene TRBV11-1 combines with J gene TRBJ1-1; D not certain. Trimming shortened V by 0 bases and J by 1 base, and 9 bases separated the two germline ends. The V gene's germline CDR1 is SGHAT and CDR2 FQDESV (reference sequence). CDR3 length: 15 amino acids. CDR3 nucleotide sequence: TGTGCCAGCAGCTTAGCCCCCCCTAGGAACACTGAAGCTTTCTTT. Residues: CASSLAPPRNTEAFF.